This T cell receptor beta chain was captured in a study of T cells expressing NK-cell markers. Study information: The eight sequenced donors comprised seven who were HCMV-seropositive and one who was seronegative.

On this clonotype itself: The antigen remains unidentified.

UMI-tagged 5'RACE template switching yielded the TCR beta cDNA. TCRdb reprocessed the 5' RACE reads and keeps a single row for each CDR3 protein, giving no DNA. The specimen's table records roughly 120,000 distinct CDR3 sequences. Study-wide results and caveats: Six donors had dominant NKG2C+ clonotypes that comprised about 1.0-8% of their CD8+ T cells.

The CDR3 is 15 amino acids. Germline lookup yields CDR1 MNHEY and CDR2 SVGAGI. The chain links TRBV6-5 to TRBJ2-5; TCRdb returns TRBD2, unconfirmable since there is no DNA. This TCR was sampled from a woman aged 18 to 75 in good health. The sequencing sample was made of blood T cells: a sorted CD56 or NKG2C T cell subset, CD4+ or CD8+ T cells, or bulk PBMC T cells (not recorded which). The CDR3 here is CASSPGLAYQETQYF.